The rows below give T cell receptor beta chains drawn from one sample of a study of graft-versus-host responses after intestinal transplantation. Their target antigens are unknown. Produced via immunoSEQ multiplex PCR; TCRdb's table is partial and in-frame only. Found here are over 40,000 clones, approximately 96% of them singletons; the top ten hold about 0.54%. The material was unstimulated CD8+ T cells sorted from spleen or lymph node cells, obtained before transplant. Every receptor here comes from a human donor who was the organ donor for an intestinal transplant. Both conserved end residues are trimmed from each CDR3.

v_call cdr3_aa
TRBV6-5 ASSYWGVNTEAF
TRBV25-1 ASRGPDRGEYGYT
TRBV13 ASSLGSSLGSSGNTIY
TRBV6-4 ASSEAPSTHGTEQF
TRBV7-9 ASSLQGTDTQY
TRBV4-1 ASSQDRVAGEAF
TRBV5-1 ASSPDSYNEQF
TRBV7-3 ASSFSGGTTDTQY
TRBV11-2 ASSVSSYYEQY
TRBV7-2 ASGLASGDQPQH
TRBV4-2 ASSQEQGTGYYNEQF
TRBV2 ASRDSSYEQY
TRBV4-3 ASLGEGELF
TRBV2 ASSEGADSPLH
TRBV15 ATSSRGTYTEAF
TRBV27 ASSSAGAGELF
TRBV10-3 AISESEAGSSYEQY
TRBV27 ASSLQAGTEAF
TRBV7-7 ASSSGTGLINEQF
TRBV7-9 ASSSKAGVGTQY
TRBV6-6 ASSYLGLNEQF
TRBV6-5 ASSYEEPTYEQY
TRBV10-3 AISEPRGAGDTQY
TRBV7-2 ASSSWLGDTQY
TRBV6-5 ASSSGLGFHEQF
TRBV13 ASSFPGPQETQY
TRBV7-8 ASSLDGDNQPQH
TRBV9 ASSVSGGTTYNEQF
TRBV4-1 ASSPLAGGTDTQY